This entry lists 20 T cell receptor beta chains sequenced from one sample in a study of human T cells and chemical hapten exposure. TCRdb independently ran MiXCR on the RACE reads; one entry per CDR3 protein. Here the sample spans under 40,000 distinct CDR3 sequences, about 6.3% being singletons. Noted time point: patch test 1, 2 weeks after DPC sensitization. Regarding treatment: therapeutic diphenylcyclopropenone sensitization with weekly scalp DPC. Before extraction, the whole blood was not fractionated, and total RNA was taken from it. Sequencing used whole blood, obtained in connection with sensitization to the hapten diphenylcyclopropenone (DPC). The receptors here all came from a woman aged 30 to 39 with alopecia areata. Some clones in this sample may be carry-over from other donors' samples.

This clonotype was counted many times. The CDR3 loop is CASSLARSNTGELFF. Written as DNA, the CDR3 is TGTGCCAGCAGCTTAGCAAGGTCGAACACCGGGGAGCTGTTTTTT. This chain connects TRBV7-2 to TRBJ2-2; D uncertain. The ends were cut back, 0 bases at V and 0 bases at J, with 5 bases in the middle. Germline lookup yields CDR1 SGHTA and CDR2 FQGNSA. This CDR3 has 15 amino acids.

This rearrangement joins TRBV6-1 to TRBJ1-3; TRBD1 might be the D (5 bases). In germline, CDR1 is MNHNS, CDR2 SASEGT. This CDR3 is 15 amino acids long. V lost 1 base and J lost 0, with 7 bases in between. CDR3 region: CASSEEGSSGNTIYF. The CDR3 nucleotides read TGTGCCAGCAGTGAAGAGGGGTCCTCTGGAAACACCATATATTTT.

The gene calls are TRBV7-9 and TRBJ2-7; unclear D gene. V dropped 2 bases and J dropped 1 base, with 9 bases sitting between them. Germline CDR1 SEHNR, CDR2 FQNEAQ (reference sequence). CDR3 length: 14 amino acids. CDR3 bases: TGTGCCAGCAGCTTATCTACCGTTTCCTACGAGCAGTACTTC. It codes for CASSLSTVSYEQYF.

This clonotype came up many times. The chain recombines TRBV20-1 with TRBJ2-1; 7 nucleotides agree with TRBD2. The V gene end was trimmed by 6 bases and the J gene end by 14 bases; junction bases not matched to a gene: 13. The CDR3 covers 12 residues. Germline values: CDR1 DFQATT, CDR2 SNEGSKA (reference sequence). The chain's CDR3 is CSAPAGLNGEFF. CDR3 coding DNA: TGCAGTGCCCCAGCGGGGCTGAACGGGGAGTTCTTC.

This clonotype showed up just a few times. V and J are TRBV20-1 and TRBJ1-1, with 10 bases matching TRBD1. Unmatched junction bases numbered 5, after V lost 0 bases and J lost 10 bases. CDR3 length: 13 residues. CDR1 and CDR2 (germline): DFQATT, SNEGSKA (reference sequence). The CDR3 protein is CSARDDRGLAAFF. Written as DNA, the CDR3 is TGCAGTGCTAGAGATGACAGGGGGCTTGCAGCTTTCTTT.

The chain is built from TRBV3-1 and TRBJ2-7, with 8 bases lining up with TRBD2. The length of the CDR3 is 14 residues. V gave up 3 bases and J gave up 7 bases; unmatched junction bases: 8. The germline gives CDR1 LGHDT, CDR2 YNNKEL (reference sequence). The CDR3 reads CASSQQTSVQEQYF. CDR3 coding DNA: TGTGCCAGCAGCCAGCAGACTAGCGTCCAGGAGCAGTACTTC.

J is TRBJ2-1 and V is TRBV12-3 or TRBV12-4; D gene ambiguous. Deletions cut 7 bases from V and 4 bases from J, with 17 bases between. This CDR3 contains 15 residues. The CDR3 loop is CASTQQSGQYNEQFF. CDR3 DNA: TGTGCCAGCACACAACAATCTGGGCAGTACAATGAGCAGTTCTTC.

This clonotype was seen ten or more times. The genes are TRBV25-1 and TRBJ2-5, with a possible D match to TRBD2 (7 bases). The CDR3 runs to 14 residues. Germline CDR1 and CDR2: MGHDK and SYGVNS. V shed 10 bases and J shed 5 bases, with 20 bases lying between them. CDR3 bases: TGTGCCACCTCAGTCGGGGGGCGGGGGGAGACCCAGTACTTC. Translating gives CATSVGGRGETQYF. Combining the CDR3 with reference TRBV25-1 and TRBJ2-5 gives the whole variable domain EADIYQTPRYLVIGTGKKITLECSQTMGHDKMYWYQQDPGMELHLIHYSYGVNSTEKGDLSSESTVSRIRTEHFPLTLESARPSHTSQYLCATSVGGRGETQYFGPGTRLLVL.

The chain couples TRBV12-3 or TRBV12-4 to TRBJ1-6, with 9 nucleotides matching TRBD1. This CDR3 region has 15 residues. Trimming removed 2 bases from V and 8 bases from J; junction bases left unmatched: 4. DNA of the CDR3: TGTGCCAGCAGTTTATCGGGACAGGGATATTCACCCCTCCACTTT. Translation gives CASSLSGQGYSPLHF.

J is TRBJ2-4 and V is TRBV11-2; D gene uncertain. Germline CDR1 SGHAT, CDR2 FQNNGV. The CDR3 totals 14 residues. V lost 4 bases, J lost 8 bases, and 15 bases lay in between. This CDR3 reads CASSSRPHPDIQYF. CDR3 DNA sequence: TGTGCCAGCAGCTCCCGGCCCCATCCCGACATTCAGTACTTC.

Ten or more counts support this clonotype. The gene calls are TRBV27 and TRBJ1-2, with D unresolved. The CDR3 contains 15 residues. Trimming took off 0 bases at V and 4 bases at J, with 12 bases between the two ends. Germline V gives CDR1 MNHEY, CDR2 SMNVEV (reference sequence). DNA for the CDR3: TGTGCCAGCAGTTTATCGACGGGTGCGGTCTATGGCTACACCTTC. Translation: CASSLSTGAVYGYTF.

This clonotype was recorded a few times. The gene calls are TRBV30 and TRBJ1-1; possibly TRBD1 for D (6 bases). The CDR3 is made up of 12 amino acids. Germline assignment: CDR1 GTSNPN and CDR2 SVGIG (reference sequence). V lost 4 bases, J lost 0 bases, and 6 bases lay in between. DNA of the CDR3: TGTGCCTGGAACAGGGTGAACACTGAAGCTTTCTTT. Amino acids: CAWNRVNTEAFF.

The V call is TRBV27, the J call TRBJ2-2; D not resolved. The CDR3 has 13 residues. Germline V gives CDR1 MNHEY, CDR2 SMNVEV (reference sequence). The V gene lost 6 bases and the J gene lost 5 bases, with 10 bases spanning the gap. For the CDR3, the DNA is TGTGCCAGCAGCTACCAAGCGACCGGGGAGCTGTTTTTT. The encoded protein is CASSYQATGELFF.

This clonotype qualifies as medium-sized. J is TRBJ2-1 and V is TRBV24-1; D may be TRBD2 (6 bases). The CDR3 has 16 amino acids. V dropped 0 bases and J dropped 1 base, with 9 bases sitting between them. Germline-derived CDR1 and CDR2 are KGHDR and SFDVKD. The CDR3 spells CATSDLNGGSYNEQFF. CDR3 nucleotides: TGTGCCACCAGTGATTTGAACGGGGGTTCCTACAATGAGCAGTTCTTC.

Concerning this clonotype: A much larger clonotype is one base distant, so this may be a read error. The V and J genes are TRBV7-9 and TRBJ1-5; D possibly corresponds to TRBD1 (6 bases). Trimming stripped 7 bases from V and 0 bases from J, with 16 bases between. Germline loops: CDR1 SEHNR, CDR2 FQNEAQ (reference sequence). The CDR3 is made up of 16 amino acids. This chain's CDR3 is CASNSDSLSSNQPQHF. In DNA form, the CDR3 reads TGTGCCAGCAACTCGGACAGCCTAAGTAGCAATCAGCCCCAGCATTTT.

This clonotype has just a few counts. V gene TRBV19 combines with J gene TRBJ1-6, with 8 bases matching TRBD1. V lost 4 bases, J lost 10 bases, and 6 bases stayed unmatched. The CDR3 is 14 residues long. CDR1 is LNHDA, CDR2 SQIVND, per germline (reference sequence). CDR3 in DNA: TGTGCCAGTAGTAACCGGGACAGGTACTCACCCCTCCACTTT. Translation gives CASSNRDRYSPLHF.

This clonotype was counted at least ten times. V usage is TRBV6-5 and J usage is TRBJ2-5; D may be TRBD2 (5 bases). In germline, CDR1 is MNHEY, CDR2 SVGAGI. V was pared by 11 bases and J by 4 bases, with 17 bases between. This CDR3 has 13 residues. The CDR3 bases are TGTGCCTTACGGGGTAACCCCCGAGAGACCCAGTACTTC. Protein sequence: CALRGNPRETQYF.

This clonotype was recorded many times. V gene TRBV11-1 combines with J gene TRBJ2-2; D may match TRBD1 or TRBD2 (5 bases each). The CDR3 has 16 residues. V lost 5 bases and J lost 1, with 14 bases in between. Looked up from germline, CDR1 is SGHAT and CDR2 is FQDESV (reference sequence). The CDR3 sequence is CASSKGTRRNTGELFF. As DNA, the CDR3 is TGTGCCAGCAGCAAGGGGACGAGGAGGAACACCGGGGAGCTGTTTTTT.

In this sample, this clonotype turned up many times. The rearrangement links TRBV28 to TRBJ1-1; 7 bases line up with TRBD1. The CDR3 contains 15 residues. Trimming at V came to 5 bases and at J to 1 base, leaving 7 bases not matched to a gene. In germline, CDR1 is MDHEN, CDR2 SYDVKM. The CDR3 nucleotides read TGTGCCAGCAGTCCAGGGGGAGGTCGGAACACTGAAGCTTTCTTT. This codes for CASSPGGGRNTEAFF.

About this clonotype itself: Here the CDR3 omits its conserved ending phenylalanine or tryptophan, so a read error is the likely source. V and J are TRBV20-1 and TRBJ1-5, with D hard to call. The CDR3 runs to 13 residues. CDR1 DFQATT and CDR2 SNEGSKA come from the germline V gene (reference sequence). With 5 bases removed from V and 5 bases from J, the gap between germline ends came to 13 bases. CDR3 in amino acids: CSAQHGGDQPQHS. CDR3 nucleotides: TGCAGTGCTCAACACGGAGGCGATCAGCCCCAGCATTCT.